One sample yielded the 9 T cell receptor beta chains listed below, sequenced in a study of beta chain features in type 1 diabetes. Sequenced material consisted of expressed TCRB transcripts (all of the isolated RNA was reverse transcribed). The method was immunoSEQ multiplex PCR; TCRdb's version includes in-frame clones alone and lacks a portion of them. Of under 800,000 clones listed, roughly 16% are singletons. What was sequenced was naive CD4+ T cells from blood. The receptors come from a man aged 18 to 29 in good health.

This clone has more than one count but fewer than ten. This chain uses TRBV28 with TRBJ2-3, with 7 bases fitting TRBD1. J was trimmed by 8 bases and V by 5 bases; bases with no gene match: 10. There are 14 residues in the CDR3. CDR1 and CDR2 from the germline V gene are MDHEN and SYDVKM. This chain's CDR3 is CASSPGTDSRTQYF. DNA for the CDR3: TGTGCCAGCAGTCCCGGGACAGATTCACGTACGCAGTATTTT.

This clone has just a few counts. This chain links TRBV5-1 with TRBJ2-5; D uncertain. CDR1 is SGHRS and CDR2 is YFSETQ in the germline V gene. This CDR3 region has 14 residues. V gave up 3 bases and J gave up 2 bases, with 11 bases separating them. CDR3 amino acids: CASSSTTVQETQYF. CDR3 nucleotide sequence: TGCGCCAGCAGCTCGACGACCGTTCAAGAGACCCAGTACTTC.

This clone was recorded a few times. The J gene is TRBJ2-2, the V gene TRBV27; D unclear. Trimming took off 1 base at V and 4 bases at J, with 1 base between the two ends. The CDR3 has 12 residues. Germline CDR1 is MNHEY and CDR2 is SMNVEV (reference sequence). The CDR3, as DNA: TGTGCCAGCAGTTTATTCACCGGGGAGCTGTTTTTT. Its translation is CASSLFTGELFF.

This clone was seen only a few times. The V gene is TRBV6-5, the J gene TRBJ1-5; D call uncertain. Germline V gene lookup returns CDR1 MNHEY and CDR2 SVGAGI. This CDR3 comprises 15 residues. With 5 bases removed from V and 11 bases from J, the gap between germline ends came to 22 bases. CDR3: CASSKSGRESKAQHF. CDR3 coding DNA: TGTGCCAGCAGTAAATCGGGTAGGGAATCAAAGGCCCAGCATTTT.

The gene calls are TRBV7-8 and TRBJ2-7; tentatively, D is TRBD1 (6 bases). Germline lookup yields CDR1 SGHVS and CDR2 FQNEAQ. The V end was cut by 5 bases, the J end by 3 bases, with 14 bases between. The CDR3 extends over 14 amino acids. The CDR3 reads CASSRRGEFYEQYF. CDR3 DNA sequence: TGTGCCAGCAGCCGCAGGGGTGAATTCTACGAGCAGTACTTC. Looking up the rest from reference TRBV7-8 and TRBJ2-7 gives the full variable domain: GAGVSQSPRYKVAKRGQDVALRCDPISGHVSLFWYQQALGQGPEFLTYFQNEAQLDKSGLPSDRFFAERPEGSVSTLKIQRTQQEDSAVYLCASSRRGEFYEQYFGPGTRLTVT.

This chain links TRBV11-2 with TRBJ2-2; 8 nucleotides line up with TRBD1. J was trimmed by 5 bases and V by 4 bases; bases with no gene match: 6. The CDR3 is 15 amino acids. Germline CDR1 and CDR2: SGHAT and FQNNGV. The CDR3 here is CASSSRTGKTGELFF. In nucleotides, the CDR3 is TGTGCCAGCAGCTCAAGGACAGGGAAAACCGGGGAGCTGTTTTTT.

Only a few counts were recorded for this clone. Relative to the germline gene, one junction end is altered; a read error may explain this. The chain joins TRBV7-7 to TRBJ2-5; D possibly matches TRBD1 or TRBD2 (5 bases each). The CDR3 length is 14 residues. Germline lookup yields CDR1 SSHAT and CDR2 FNYEAQ (reference sequence). The CDR3 nucleotides are TGTGCTAGCAGCCCAGGGACGAGACAAGAGACCCAGTACTTC. It is translated as CASSPGTRQETQYF.

The table lists this clone with a few counts. The chain joins TRBV28 to TRBJ2-4, with TRBD1 matching over 8 bases. CDR1 is MDHEN and CDR2 is SYDVKM in the germline V gene. This CDR3 is built from 20 residues. After removal of 3 bases from V and 0 bases from J, the junction contained 16 bases not matched to a gene. The DNA for the CDR3 is TGTGCCAGCAGTTTCGGTCACAGGGGGATGGGAAACCTAGCCAAAAACATTCAGTACTTC. Its protein is CASSFGHRGMGNLAKNIQYF.

V is TRBV4-3 and J is TRBJ2-2; D is uncertain. Looked up from germline, CDR1 is LGHNA and CDR2 is YSLEER. V lost 1 base and J lost 4, with 10 bases in between. This CDR3 has 15 amino acids. The CDR3 DNA is TGCGCCAGCAGCCAAGGACCGACGCTCACCGGGGAGCTGTTTTTT. This codes for CASSQGPTLTGELFF.